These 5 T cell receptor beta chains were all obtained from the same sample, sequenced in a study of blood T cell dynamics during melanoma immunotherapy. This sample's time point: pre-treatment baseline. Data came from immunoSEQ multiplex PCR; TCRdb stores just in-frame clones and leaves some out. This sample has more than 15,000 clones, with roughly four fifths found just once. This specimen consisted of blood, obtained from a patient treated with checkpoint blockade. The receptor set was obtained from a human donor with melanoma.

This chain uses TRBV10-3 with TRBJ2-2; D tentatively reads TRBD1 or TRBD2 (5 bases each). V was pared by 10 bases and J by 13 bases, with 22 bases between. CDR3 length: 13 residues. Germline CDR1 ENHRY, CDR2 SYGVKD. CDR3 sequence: CARRATEAAGLFF. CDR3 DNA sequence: TGTGCCAGAAGGGCGACAGAGGCCGCGGGGCTGTTTTTT.

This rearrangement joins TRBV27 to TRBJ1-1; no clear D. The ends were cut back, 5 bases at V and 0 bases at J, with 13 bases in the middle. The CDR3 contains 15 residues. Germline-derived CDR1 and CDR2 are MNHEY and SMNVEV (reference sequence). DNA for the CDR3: TGTGCCAGCAGTCCCCTCCCCGGATTGAACACTGAAGCTTTCTTT. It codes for CASSPLPGLNTEAFF.

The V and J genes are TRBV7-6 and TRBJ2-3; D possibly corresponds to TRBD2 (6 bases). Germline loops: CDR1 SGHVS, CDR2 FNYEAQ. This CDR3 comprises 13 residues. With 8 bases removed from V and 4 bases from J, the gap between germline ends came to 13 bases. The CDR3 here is CASVTGVSDTQYF. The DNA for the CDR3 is TGTGCCAGCGTCACGGGAGTGTCAGATACGCAGTATTTT. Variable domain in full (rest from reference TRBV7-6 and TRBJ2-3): GAGVSQSPRYKVTKRGQDVALRCDPISGHVSLYWYRQALGQGPEFLTYFNYEAQQDKSGLPNDRFSAERPEGSISTLTIQRTEQRDSAMYRCASVTGVSDTQYFGPGTRLTVL.

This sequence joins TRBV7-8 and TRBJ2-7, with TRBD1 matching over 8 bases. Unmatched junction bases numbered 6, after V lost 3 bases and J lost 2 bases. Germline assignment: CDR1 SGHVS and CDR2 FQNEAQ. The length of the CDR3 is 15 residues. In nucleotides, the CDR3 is TGTGCCAGCAGCTTTCCGGGGACAGGTCCCTACGAGCAGTACTTC. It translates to CASSFPGTGPYEQYF.

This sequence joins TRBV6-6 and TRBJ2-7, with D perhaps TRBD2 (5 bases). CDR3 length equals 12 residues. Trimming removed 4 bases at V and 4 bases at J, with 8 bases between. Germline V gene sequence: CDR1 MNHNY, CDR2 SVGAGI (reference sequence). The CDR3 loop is CASSSRGYEQYF. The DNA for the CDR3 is TGTGCCAGCAGTTCACGGGGTTACGAGCAGTACTTC.